This T cell receptor beta chain was sequenced for a study of T-cell reconstitution after alpha-beta-depleted transplantation in children. Study-wide results and caveats: Surviving recipient T cells and thymic progenitors accounted for the high day-60 TCRbeta diversity observed in some patients. Diversity and T-cell counts at one year after transplant derived mostly from new T cells. Two months or so post-transplant, alpha-beta T cells reportedly derived from several hundred expanded graft clones.

In regard to this clonotype: The antigen is not known.

Preparing the TCRbeta library involved the use of unique molecular identifiers. TCRdb recomputed calls from the PCR reads with MiXCR, one row per CDR3 protein. The sample holds about 440,000 distinct CDR3 sequences, around two fifths seen once. CDR1 is SGHKS and CDR2 is YYEKEE in the germline V gene (reference sequence). Trimming took off 0 bases at V and 6 bases at J, with 8 bases between the two ends. The CDR3 has 13 residues. The sample consisted of PBMCs, taken before TCRalphabeta/CD19-depleted stem cell transplant. The sequence was obtained from a girl aged 2-15 years with aplastic anemia, due to receive a stem cell transplant. The chain is built from TRBV5-5 and TRBJ2-3; D uncertain. The CDR3 reads CASSLAWVDTQYF. The CDR3 region has the DNA TGTGCCAGCAGCTTGGCCTGGGTCGATACGCAGTATTTT.